This entry lists 30 T cell receptor beta chains sequenced from one sample in a study of blood T cell repertoires in COVID-19. Generated by immunoSEQ multiplex PCR, the TCRdb table keeps only in-frame clones and is missing some. The sample consists of about 69,000 clones, under 95% of them appearing once. The sequencing input was peripheral blood. Receptors were obtained from a woman aged 55-70 years with active COVID-19.

Turning to this clone: Relative to the germline gene, one junction end is altered; a read error may explain this. This chain uses TRBV3-1 (or the pseudogene TRBV3-2) with TRBJ2-7; D call uncertain. The CDR3 is made up of 11 amino acids. Germline CDR1 reads LGHDT; CDR2 reads YNNKEL (reference sequence). In DNA form, the CDR3 reads TGTGCCAGCAGCCAAGGTTCGACTCTAGGTTTC. It yields the protein CASSQGSTLGF.

The chain is built from TRBV3-1 (or the pseudogene TRBV3-2) and TRBJ1-2, with D maybe TRBD1 (6 bases). Germline V lookup: CDR1 LGHDT, CDR2 YNNKEL (reference sequence). V lost 0 bases and J 2 bases, leaving 13 bases between the germline ends. This CDR3 region has 16 residues. CDR3 sequence: CASSQDSTGRNYGYTF. In DNA form, the CDR3 reads TGTGCCAGCAGCCAAGATTCCACAGGGAGAAACTATGGCTACACCTTC.

This rearrangement joins TRBV19 to TRBJ2-4; the D gene is possibly TRBD2 (6 bases). Trimming shortened V by 5 bases and J by 2 bases, and 13 bases separated the two germline ends. The CDR3 is 15 residues long. Germline V gives CDR1 LNHDA, CDR2 SQIVND (reference sequence). Here the CDR3 DNA reads TGTGCCAGTAGTCTGTCTAGCGCTACCAAAAACATTCAGTACTTC. Translating it yields CASSLSSATKNIQYF.

The rearrangement joins TRBV6-5 to TRBJ1-1, with D maybe TRBD1 (6 bases). Germline V gene lookup returns CDR1 MNHEY and CDR2 SVGAGI. V was trimmed by 8 bases and J by 4 bases, leaving 20 bases between them. The CDR3 covers 15 residues. This chain's CDR3 is CASGGGRARGTEAFF. The CDR3 coding sequence is TGTGCCAGCGGCGGGGGCCGGGCACGCGGCACTGAAGCTTTCTTT.

The rearrangement joins TRBV5-4 to TRBJ1-2; D possibly corresponds to TRBD1 (5 bases). Per the germline V gene, CDR1 is SGHNT and CDR2 is YYREEE (reference sequence). The CDR3 is 15 amino acids. Trimming took 4 bases from V and 3 from J, leaving 16 bases between them. The CDR3 coding sequence is TGTGCCAGCAGCCTGGACACCCGGGGGTACTATGGCTACACCTTC. Its protein product is CASSLDTRGYYGYTF.

V usage is TRBV24-1 and J usage is TRBJ2-5, with D unclear. CDR1 KGHDR and CDR2 SFDVKD come from the germline V gene. V lost 9 bases, J lost 3 bases, and 13 bases lay in between. This CDR3 is 13 amino acids long. In nucleotides, the CDR3 is TGTGCCACCTCCTCCGCAGCGAAAGAGACCCAGTACTTC. Translating it yields CATSSAAKETQYF.

The chain couples TRBV5-8 to TRBJ1-1; D is possibly TRBD1 (5 bases). Trimming pared 0 bases from V and 1 base from J, leaving 10 bases between. Germline V gene sequence: CDR1 SGHTS, CDR2 YDEGEE. The CDR3 covers 15 residues. The CDR3 bases are TGTGCCAGCAGCTTGGCAGGGTCCCCGAACACTGAAGCTTTCTTT. The encoded protein is CASSLAGSPNTEAFF.

The chain couples TRBV6-5 to TRBJ1-1; perhaps TRBD1 as D (6 bases). Germline assignment: CDR1 MNHEY and CDR2 SVGAGI. The CDR3 is 15 residues long. V dropped 1 base and J dropped 7 bases, with 16 bases sitting between them. CDR3 in amino acids: CASSYFQGPQGEAFF. Written as DNA, the CDR3 is TGTGCCAGCAGTTACTTCCAGGGGCCCCAGGGTGAAGCTTTCTTT.

This clone came up a few times. This chain joins TRBV5-1 and TRBJ2-1; D remains ambiguous. Germline V gene data show CDR1 as SGHRS and CDR2 as YFSETQ. The CDR3 covers 15 residues. With 1 base removed from V and 0 bases from J, the gap between germline ends came to 8 bases. CDR3 nucleotide sequence: TGCGCCAGCAGCTTGACAGTGAACTCCTACAATGAGCAGTTCTTC. It codes for CASSLTVNSYNEQFF.

The rearrangement joins TRBV7-9 to TRBJ1-1; tentatively, D is TRBD1 (6 bases). Trimming took off 3 bases at V and 1 base at J, with 9 bases between the two ends. The CDR3 has 14 amino acids. CDR1 and CDR2 from the germline V gene are SEHNR and FQNEAQ (reference sequence). CDR3 sequence (DNA): TGTGCCAGCAGCTTGGGCAGGGGGAACACTGAAGCTTTCTTT. Its translation: CASSLGRGNTEAFF.

The rearrangement links TRBV5-1 to TRBJ2-5; D is ambiguous. This CDR3 has 11 residues. CDR1 SGHRS and CDR2 YFSETQ come from the germline V gene. The V and J ends lost 6 bases and 4 bases respectively, with 7 bases between them. The CDR3 coding sequence is TGCGCCAGCACCCTCTCAGAGACCCAGTACTTC. This encodes CASTLSETQYF.

V and J are TRBV30 and TRBJ1-6; TRBD1 might be the D (6 bases). The CDR3 sequence is 13 residues long. Germline values: CDR1 GTSNPN, CDR2 SVGIG (reference sequence). V lost 1 base and J 10 bases, leaving 11 bases between the germline ends. The CDR3 DNA sequence: TGTGCCTGGAGTGAACAGGGAAGATCACCCCTCCACTTT. Translation: CAWSEQGRSPLHF.

This clone is a singleton in its sample. The V gene is TRBV5-1, the J gene TRBJ2-1; D call uncertain. The CDR3 loop spans 15 amino acids. V lost 4 bases and J lost 7, with 18 bases in between. CDR1 is SGHRS, CDR2 YFSETQ, per germline. The DNA for the CDR3 is TGCGCCAGCAGCCCGGGTGCTTGGAGCAATAATGAGCAGTTCTTC. This translates into CASSPGAWSNNEQFF. The full variable domain, in which reference TRBV5-1 and TRBJ2-1 provide the parts outside the CDR3, is KAGVTQTPRYLIKTRGQQVTLSCSPISGHRSVSWYQQTPGQGLQFLFEYFSETQRNKGNFPGRFSGRQFSNSRSEMNVSTLELGDSALYLCASSPGAWSNNEQFFGPGTRLTVL.

As to this clone: At one end the junction does not follow the germline gene, possibly because of a read error. V and J are TRBV7-9 and TRBJ2-1, with 7 bases aligning to TRBD2. Germline CDR1 and CDR2: SEHNR and FQNEAQ (reference sequence). The CDR3 has 15 amino acids. CDR3 sequence reads: CANSFGLGVYNEQFF. The CDR3 nucleotides read TGTGCCAACAGCTTCGGACTAGGGGTCTACAATGAGCAGTTCTTC.

The chain is built from TRBV5-1 and TRBJ2-3, with TRBD1 as a possible D gene (5 bases). V was clipped by 2 bases and J by 3 bases, with 13 bases between them. CDR1 and CDR2 (germline): SGHRS, YFSETQ. CDR3 size: 15 residues. CDR3 in amino acids: CASSFVGDRTDTQYF. The CDR3 DNA is TGCGCCAGCAGCTTTGTCGGCGACAGAACAGATACGCAGTATTTT.

The chain recombines TRBV6-5 with TRBJ1-6, with D possibly being TRBD1 (5 bases). Germline CDR1 and CDR2: MNHEY and SVGAGI. The CDR3 extends over 13 amino acids. The germline V and J ends were trimmed by 7 bases and 7 bases, with 11 bases remaining between them. The CDR3 sequence: CASNRGDNSPLHF. In DNA, the CDR3 is TGTGCCAGCAATCGGGGGGACAATTCACCCCTCCACTTT.

The CDR3 DNA is TGTGCCAGCAGCTCAGCGCAGGGCGACAATGAGCAGTTCTTC. Encoded protein: CASSSAQGDNEQFF. V and J are TRBV7-2 and TRBJ2-1; maybe TRBD1 (5 bases). Per germline, CDR1 SGHTA and CDR2 FQGNSA. This CDR3 is 14 amino acids long. V lost 4 bases, J lost 5 bases, and 12 bases lay in between.

This clone has ten or more counts. The J gene is TRBJ1-1, the V gene TRBV6-4, with 7 positions matching TRBD1. The CDR3 is 14 amino acids. J gave up 1 base and V 5 bases, and 4 bases lay outside the gene matches. CDR1 is MRHNA and CDR2 is SNTAGT in the germline V gene. CDR3: CASSPGTANTEAFF. CDR3 in DNA: TGTGCCAGCAGTCCCGGGACAGCGAACACTGAAGCTTTCTTT.

This chain connects TRBV30 to TRBJ2-7; D gene unclear. The CDR3 covers 12 residues. Germline V CDR1 and CDR2: GTSNPN, SVGIG (reference sequence). V lost 0 bases, J lost 3 bases, and 6 bases lay in between. CDR3: CAWSVSVYEQYF. CDR3 in DNA: TGTGCCTGGAGTGTATCCGTCTACGAGCAGTACTTC.

The chain is built from TRBV5-1 and TRBJ2-7; TRBD2 agrees at 7 bases. Germline CDR1 reads SGHRS; CDR2 reads YFSETQ. Unmatched junction bases numbered 10, after V lost 4 bases and J lost 0 bases. The CDR3 sequence is 16 residues long. The CDR3 region is CASSPLERGYSYEQYF. In nucleotides, the CDR3 is TGCGCCAGCAGCCCTCTGGAGCGGGGCTACTCCTACGAGCAGTACTTC.

The chain is built from TRBV9 and TRBJ1-6; 7 nucleotides align to TRBD1. CDR1 and CDR2 from the germline V gene are SGDLS and YYNGEE. V trimming: 2 bases; J trimming: 10 bases; junction bases outside the gene matches: 12. The length of the CDR3 is 16 residues. The DNA for the CDR3 is TGTGCCAGCAGCGTTTCATCCAGGGGGGTCCTCTCACCCCTCCACTTT. It specifies CASSVSSRGVLSPLHF.

The chain uses TRBV11-2 and TRBJ2-1; 8 nucleotides line up with TRBD2. This CDR3 is 15 amino acids long. Trimming cost V 0 bases and J 7 bases; bases outside gene matches: 5. Germline V gene sequence: CDR1 SGHAT, CDR2 FQNNGV. DNA of the CDR3: TGTGCCAGCAGCTTAGATTCTACGGGGGGGAATGAGCAGTTCTTC. It is translated as CASSLDSTGGNEQFF.

The chain links TRBV28 to TRBJ2-1; TRBD2 matches 8 bases. The CDR3 loop spans 15 amino acids. Unmatched junction bases numbered 16, after V lost 5 bases and J lost 13 bases. Germline CDR1 reads MDHEN; CDR2 reads SYDVKM. Here the CDR3 DNA reads TGTGCCAGCAGTACCGGGGGGGACTATAAGGGAAGACAGTTCTTC. It yields the protein CASSTGGDYKGRQFF.

The chain employs TRBV28 and TRBJ2-3; TRBD1 might be the D (7 bases). This CDR3 contains 13 residues. CDR1 MDHEN and CDR2 SYDVKM come from the germline V gene. V shed 7 bases and J shed 4 bases, with 12 bases lying between them. The CDR3 DNA sequence: TGTGCCAGCACGGAGGGGGCATCAGATACGCAGTATTTT. Its translation: CASTEGASDTQYF.

The chain is built from TRBV3-1 (or the pseudogene TRBV3-2) and TRBJ2-3; possible D gene TRBD2, 5 bases. This CDR3 has 14 amino acids. The V gene's germline CDR1 is LGHDT and CDR2 YNNKEL (reference sequence). V was cut by 1 base and J by 5 bases, with 10 bases left in between. The CDR3 reads CASSQAGRVDTQYF. Here the CDR3 DNA reads TGTGCCAGCAGCCAAGCGGGAAGGGTAGATACGCAGTATTTT.

A single count supports this clone. This chain joins TRBV2 and TRBJ1-2, with 10 bases matching TRBD1. Germline CDR1 SNHLY, CDR2 FYNNEI. The CDR3 has 13 residues. J lost 5 bases, V lost 5 bases, and 2 bases had no gene match. CDR3 nucleotide sequence: TGTGCCAGCAGTCCGGGACAGGGGTATGGCTACACCTTC. Translating it yields CASSPGQGYGYTF.

This chain links TRBV5-1 with TRBJ1-2, with 9 bases identical to TRBD1. Germline V lookup: CDR1 SGHRS, CDR2 YFSETQ. This CDR3 is 15 amino acids long. V shed 0 bases and J 7 bases; nucleotides not matched to a gene: 7. The CDR3 region is CASSLAQGQGSGYTF. DNA of the CDR3: TGCGCCAGCAGCTTGGCCCAGGGACAGGGCTCTGGCTACACCTTC. Complete variable domain (other parts from reference TRBV5-1 and TRBJ1-2): KAGVTQTPRYLIKTRGQQVTLSCSPISGHRSVSWYQQTPGQGLQFLFEYFSETQRNKGNFPGRFSGRQFSNSRSEMNVSTLELGDSALYLCASSLAQGQGSGYTFGSGTRLTVV.

The chain employs TRBV24-1 and TRBJ1-5; 7 bases fit TRBD1. With 0 bases clipped from V and 1 base from J, the junction kept 8 bases outside the gene matches. CDR1 is KGHDR, CDR2 SFDVKD, per germline. The CDR3 is made up of 18 amino acids. This CDR3 is CATSDLQGGTDSNQPQHF. The CDR3 coding sequence is TGTGCCACCAGTGATTTGCAAGGCGGGACAGACAGCAATCAGCCCCAGCATTTT.

This chain links TRBV19 with TRBJ1-2; the D is unclear. The CDR3 has 17 residues. CDR1 is LNHDA and CDR2 is SQIVND in the germline V gene (reference sequence). The ends were cut back, 2 bases at V and 4 bases at J, with 20 bases in the middle. In nucleotides, the CDR3 is TGTGCCAGTAGTATACGAGCAGAGGCCCGGTGGTTCTATGGCTACACCTTC. Protein: CASSIRAEARWFYGYTF.

The chain combines TRBV6-6 with TRBJ2-7, with D maybe TRBD2 (6 bases). Per the germline V gene, CDR1 is MNHNY and CDR2 is SVGAGI (reference sequence). The ends were cut back, 6 bases at V and 11 bases at J, with 17 bases in the middle. CDR3 length equals 12 residues. CDR3 amino acids: CASREGPVVEYF. The DNA of the CDR3 is TGTGCCAGCAGGGAGGGGCCCGTCGTGGAGTACTTC.